This entry is about one T cell receptor (beta chain). Its specific antigen is unknown. The sample holds no much larger clone one base away, and base qualities are not on file. The library was obtained by the immunoSEQ multiplex PCR assay. On the study's bioinformatics: A statistical classification framework was built to diagnose cytomegalovirus status from the catalog of TCR beta chain sequences. TCRdb mirrors the immuneACCESS table, restricted to in-frame sequences. Some clones are absent from its copies; in checked studies, under half trace to an unresolved V gene, and the reason for the others is unknown. The D gene and trimming were derived from the DNA, and the V and J assignments and clone size from that table. In all, the sample holds some 72,000 clones, and around 96% of those were seen once. The ten largest account for roughly 1.5% of the sample. This specimen belongs to a study of cytomegalovirus exposure and HLA in healthy donors (dated by TCRdb to 2016 to 2017). For the study in its entirety: According to a later analysis, one platform produced both the approximately 110 validation repertoires and the approximately 660 repertoires of the first cohort. The study aimed to test whether cataloging public T cell receptors could reveal signatures of past pathogen exposure. Besides the first cohort of approximately 670 subjects, a separate validation cohort made up of over a hundred different subjects was used. To predict cytomegalovirus infection status, the study brought together high-throughput TCR immunosequencing, statistical association of individual TCRs with disease status, and machine learning.

V lost 6 bases and J lost 2 bases; the stretch between them is 17 bases long. Taken from the germline V gene, the CDR1 and CDR2 loops are ENHRY and SYGVKD. Reading from cysteine to phenylalanine, the CDR3 counts 15 amino acids. Just CDR3 DNA is preserved here, 45 bases in frame from base 1. Separate from the roughly 630-subject first cohort, the validation cohort of some 130 subjects was the group to which the donors belonged. Study-wide conclusions, independent of this receptor: In both the original and validation cohorts, the classifier was reported to diagnose cytomegalovirus status with high specificity and sensitivity. The study gave a list of under 200 TCR beta chains associated with cytomegalovirus. In vitro tests confirmed that a few of the cytomegalovirus-associated TCR beta chains recognize cytomegalovirus antigens. Of the cluster scores, roughly 93% were above 0 in a later analysis, which found that TCRs clustered in the first cohort also tended to co-occur in the 95 to 150 validation repertoires. Across donors, most TCR sequences were observed very rarely, whereas some public TCRs were present in many individuals. A later analysis lacked HLA typing for the validation cohort, so it scored co-occurrence in that cohort across all 110 or so repertoires. According to the authors, the approach could potentially be generalized to other disease states and immunological phenotypes.

This TCR was recovered from a man in his late teens or twenties in good health and CMV-seropositive. Recombination linked TRBV10-3 to TRBJ2-7; too little of a D gene remains to name it. The sample consisted of PBMCs. The nucleotide sequence is TGTGCCATCAGCGAACCGGAGAGCTTAACCTACGAGCAGTACTTC. Its protein is CAISEPESLTYEQYF.